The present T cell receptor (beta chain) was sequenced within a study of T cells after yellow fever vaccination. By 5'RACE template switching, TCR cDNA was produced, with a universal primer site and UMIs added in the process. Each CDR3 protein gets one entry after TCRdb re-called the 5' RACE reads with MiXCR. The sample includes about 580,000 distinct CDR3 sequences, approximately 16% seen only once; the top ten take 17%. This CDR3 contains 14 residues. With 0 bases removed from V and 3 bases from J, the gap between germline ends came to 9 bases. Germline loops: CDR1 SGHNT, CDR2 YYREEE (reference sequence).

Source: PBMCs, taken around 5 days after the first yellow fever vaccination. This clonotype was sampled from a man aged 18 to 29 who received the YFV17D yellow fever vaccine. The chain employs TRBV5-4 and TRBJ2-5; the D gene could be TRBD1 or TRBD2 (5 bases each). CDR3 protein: CASSLGVGEETQYF. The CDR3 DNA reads TGTGCCAGCAGCTTGGGTGTGGGGGAAGAGACCCAGTACTTC.